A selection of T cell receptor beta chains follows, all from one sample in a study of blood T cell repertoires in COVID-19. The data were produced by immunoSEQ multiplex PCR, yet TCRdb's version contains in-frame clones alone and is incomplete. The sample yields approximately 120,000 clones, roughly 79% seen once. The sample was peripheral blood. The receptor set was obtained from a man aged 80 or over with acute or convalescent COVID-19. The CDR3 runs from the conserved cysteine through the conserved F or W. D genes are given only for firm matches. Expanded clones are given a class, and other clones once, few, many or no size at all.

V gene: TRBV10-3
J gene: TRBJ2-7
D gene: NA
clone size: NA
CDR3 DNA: TGTGCCATCAGTGGAAGTTTGGGAGGCGAGCAGTACTTC
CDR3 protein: CAISGSLGGEQYF

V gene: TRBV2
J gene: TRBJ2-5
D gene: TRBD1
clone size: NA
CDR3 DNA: TGTGCCAGCAATACAGGGGGAGAGACCCAGTACTTC
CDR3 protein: CASNTGGETQYF

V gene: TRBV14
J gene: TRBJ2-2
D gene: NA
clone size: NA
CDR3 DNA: TGTGCCAGCAGCCAGAGCTACACCGGGGAGCTGTTTTTT
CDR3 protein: CASSQSYTGELFF

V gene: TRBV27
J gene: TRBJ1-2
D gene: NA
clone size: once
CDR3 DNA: TGTGCCAGCAGTTTATCCTCCCGCGGGAGATATGGCCACACCTTC
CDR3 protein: CASSLSSRGRYGHTF

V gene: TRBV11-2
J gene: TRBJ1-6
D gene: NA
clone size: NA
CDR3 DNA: TGTGCCAGCAGCTCCCAAATTGATTCACCCCTCCACTTT
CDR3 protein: CASSSQIDSPLHF

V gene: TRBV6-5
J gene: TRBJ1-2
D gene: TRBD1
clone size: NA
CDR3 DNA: TGTGCCAGCAGTCGGACAGGGGTTTATGGCTACACCTTC
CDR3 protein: CASSRTGVYGYTF

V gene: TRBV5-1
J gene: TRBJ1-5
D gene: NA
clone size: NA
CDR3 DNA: TGCGCCAGCAGCTTGCAGGGGCATGGCAATCAGCCCCAGCATTTT
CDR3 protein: CASSLQGHGNQPQHF

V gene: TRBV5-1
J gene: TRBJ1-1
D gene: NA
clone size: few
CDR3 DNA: TGCGCCAGCAGCTTGGAACAGAACACTGAAGCTTTCTTT
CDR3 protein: CASSLEQNTEAFF

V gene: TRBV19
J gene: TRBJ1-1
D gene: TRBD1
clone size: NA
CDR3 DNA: TGTGCCAGTAACCAGGGGGGTGATGCTGAAGCTTTCTTT
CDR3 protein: CASNQGGDAEAFF

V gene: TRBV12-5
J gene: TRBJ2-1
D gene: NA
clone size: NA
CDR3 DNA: TGTGCTAGTGGTTTGGTATCTTACAATGAGCAGTTCTTC
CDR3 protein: CASGLVSYNEQFF

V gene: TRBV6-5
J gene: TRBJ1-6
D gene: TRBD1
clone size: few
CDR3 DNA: TGTGCCAGCCGGGGTGACAGGGCCTATAATTCACCCCTCCACTTT
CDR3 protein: CASRGDRAYNSPLHF

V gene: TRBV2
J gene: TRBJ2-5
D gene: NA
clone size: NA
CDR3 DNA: TGTGCCAGCAGTGAATTCACAAGGAAACTACAAGAGACCCAGTACTTC
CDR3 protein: CASSEFTRKLQETQYF

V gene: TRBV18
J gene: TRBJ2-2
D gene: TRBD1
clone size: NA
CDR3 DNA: TGTGCCAGCTCACCGGGACAGGGCTTGGGATTCACCGGGGAGCTGTTTTTT
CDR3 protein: CASSPGQGLGFTGELFF

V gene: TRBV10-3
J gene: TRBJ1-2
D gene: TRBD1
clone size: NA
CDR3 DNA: TGTGCCATCAGTGAAGTCGCAGGGGGAGCTAACTATGGCTACACCTTC
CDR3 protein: CAISEVAGGANYGYTF

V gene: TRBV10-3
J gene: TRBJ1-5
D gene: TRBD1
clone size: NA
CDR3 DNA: TGTGCCATCAGTGACGGGACAGGGTCCCAGCCCCAGCATTTT
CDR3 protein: CAISDGTGSQPQHF